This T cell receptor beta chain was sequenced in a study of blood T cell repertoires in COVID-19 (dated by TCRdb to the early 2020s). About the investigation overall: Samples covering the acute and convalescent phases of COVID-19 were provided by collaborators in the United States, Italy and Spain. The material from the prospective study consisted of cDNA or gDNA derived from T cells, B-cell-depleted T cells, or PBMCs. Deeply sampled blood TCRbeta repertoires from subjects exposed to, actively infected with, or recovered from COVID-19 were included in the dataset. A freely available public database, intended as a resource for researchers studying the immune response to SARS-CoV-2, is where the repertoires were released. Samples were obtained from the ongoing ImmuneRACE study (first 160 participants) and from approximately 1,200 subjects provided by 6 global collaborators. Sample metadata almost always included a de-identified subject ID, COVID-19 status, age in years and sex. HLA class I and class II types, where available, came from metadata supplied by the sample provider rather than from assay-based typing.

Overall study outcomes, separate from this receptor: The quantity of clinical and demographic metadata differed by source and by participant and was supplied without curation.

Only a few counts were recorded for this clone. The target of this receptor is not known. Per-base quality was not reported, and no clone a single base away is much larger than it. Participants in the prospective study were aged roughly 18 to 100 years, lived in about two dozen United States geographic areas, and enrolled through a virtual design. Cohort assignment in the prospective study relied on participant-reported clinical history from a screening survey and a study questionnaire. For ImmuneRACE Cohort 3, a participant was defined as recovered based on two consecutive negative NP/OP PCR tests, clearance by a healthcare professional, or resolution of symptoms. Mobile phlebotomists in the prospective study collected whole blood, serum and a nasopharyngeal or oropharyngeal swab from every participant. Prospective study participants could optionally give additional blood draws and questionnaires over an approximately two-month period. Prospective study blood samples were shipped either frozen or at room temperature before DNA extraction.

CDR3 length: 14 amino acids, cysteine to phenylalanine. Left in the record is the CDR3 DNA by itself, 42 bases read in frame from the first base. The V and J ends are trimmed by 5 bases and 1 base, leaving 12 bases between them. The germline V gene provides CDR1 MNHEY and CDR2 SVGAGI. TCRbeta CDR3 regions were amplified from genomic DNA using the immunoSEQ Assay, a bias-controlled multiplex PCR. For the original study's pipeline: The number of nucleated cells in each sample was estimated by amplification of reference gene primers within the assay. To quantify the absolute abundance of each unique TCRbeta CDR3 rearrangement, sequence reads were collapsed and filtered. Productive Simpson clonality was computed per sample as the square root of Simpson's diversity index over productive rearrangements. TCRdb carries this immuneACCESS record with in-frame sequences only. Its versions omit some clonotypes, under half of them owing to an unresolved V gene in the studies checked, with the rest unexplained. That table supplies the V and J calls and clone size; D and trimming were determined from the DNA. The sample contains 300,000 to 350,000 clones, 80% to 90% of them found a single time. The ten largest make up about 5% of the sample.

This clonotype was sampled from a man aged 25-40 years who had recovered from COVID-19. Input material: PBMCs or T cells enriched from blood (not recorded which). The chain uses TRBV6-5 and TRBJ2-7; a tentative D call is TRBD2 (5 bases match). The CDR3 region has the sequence CASSPTTPSYEQYF. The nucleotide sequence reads TGTGCCAGCAGTCCGACTACGCCATCCTACGAGCAGTACTTC.